The 9 T cell receptor beta chains below were found in one sample sequenced in a study of blood T cells in healthy people across ages. Then a second PCR, running about 6 to 12 cycles, was carried out with a sample-barcoded 5' primer and a J-beta primer mix. One entry per CDR3 protein results from TCRdb running MiXCR on the 5' RACE reads. This table has over 950,000 distinct CDR3 sequences, more than 30% appearing once. Sequences were obtained from blood. The receptor source for this set is a man younger than 35 in good health.

V and J are TRBV5-1 and TRBJ1-1; D gene ambiguous. This CDR3 comprises 15 residues. The ends were cut back, 4 bases at V and 0 bases at J, with 13 bases in the middle. Per the germline V gene, CDR1 is SGHRS and CDR2 is YFSETQ. Here the CDR3 DNA reads TGCGCCAGCAGCCCCGCGTGGGGTCTGAACACTGAAGCTTTCTTT. Amino acids: CASSPAWGLNTEAFF.

V usage is TRBV10-3 and J usage is TRBJ1-5; tentative D call: TRBD1 (6 bases). Trimming removed 5 bases at V and 4 bases at J, with 9 bases between. CDR1 ENHRY and CDR2 SYGVKD come from the germline V gene. The CDR3 loop spans 13 amino acids. CDR3: CAISNRVNQPQHF. The CDR3 DNA is TGTGCCATCAGTAACAGGGTGAATCAGCCCCAGCATTTT.

This clonotype came up a few times. As DNA, the CDR3 is TGTGCCAGCAGTTTATGGGCGGAGAACGTCCTGACTTTC. It is translated as CASSLWAENVLTF. The chain couples TRBV28 to TRBJ2-6; D remains ambiguous. Trimming removed 0 bases from V and 10 bases from J, with 7 bases in between. CDR3 length: 13 residues. Germline V gene sequence: CDR1 MDHEN, CDR2 SYDVKM.

The rearrangement links TRBV7-2 to TRBJ2-5; 11 nucleotides match TRBD2. CDR3 length equals 17 residues. CDR1 SGHTA and CDR2 FQGNSA come from the germline V gene. V lost 1 base, J lost 4 bases, and 8 bases stayed unmatched. The CDR3 spells CASSLGRLAGGRETQYF. The CDR3 region has the DNA TGTGCCAGCAGCTTAGGACGGCTAGCGGGGGGTCGAGAGACCCAGTACTTC. Variable domain in full (rest from reference TRBV7-2 and TRBJ2-5): GAGVSQSPSNKVTEKGKDVELRCDPISGHTALYWYRQSLGQGLEFLIYFQGNSAPDKSGLPSDRFSAERTGGSVSTLTIQRTQQEDSAVYLCASSLGRLAGGRETQYFGPGTRLLVL.

The chain links TRBV29-1 to TRBJ1-4; 8 bases map to TRBD1. Germline CDR1 and CDR2: SQVTM and ANQGSEA. With V trimmed by 4 bases and J by 4 bases, 2 bases remained unmatched. The CDR3 is made up of 13 amino acids. Here the CDR3 DNA reads TGCAGCGTTGCACAGGGGGATAATGAAAAACTGTTTTTT. The encoded protein is CSVAQGDNEKLFF. The entire variable domain, with the rest obtained from reference TRBV29-1 and TRBJ1-4, is as follows: SAVISQKPSRDICQRGTSLTIQCQVDSQVTMMFWYRQQPGQSLTLIATANQGSEATYESGFVIDKFPISRPNLTFSTLTVSNMSPEDSSIYLCSVAQGDNEKLFFGSGTQLSVL.

The V call is TRBV7-9, the J call TRBJ2-4; 10 positions agree with TRBD1. The V segment lost 4 bases and the J segment 8 bases; nucleotides outside the gene matches: 14. This CDR3 is built from 17 residues. CDR1 and CDR2 from the germline V gene are SEHNR and FQNEAQ (reference sequence). In DNA form, the CDR3 reads TGTGCCAGCAGCTCAACCAGGATGACAGGGGGCAGGGACATTCAGTACTTC. Amino acids: CASSSTRMTGGRDIQYF.

V is TRBV6-5 and J is TRBJ2-5; possibly TRBD1 or TRBD2 for D (5 bases each). The CDR3 has 14 amino acids. Germline-derived CDR1 and CDR2 are MNHEY and SVGAGI. With 2 bases removed from V and 4 bases from J, the gap between germline ends came to 11 bases. In nucleotides, the CDR3 is TGTGCCAGCAGTTACGGGACGGCTGGAGAGACCCAGTACTTC. Translating gives CASSYGTAGETQYF.

The CDR3 loop is CASSFFQLAKNIQYF. CDR3 DNA: TGTGCCAGCAGTTTTTTCCAACTAGCCAAAAACATTCAGTACTTC. The chain recombines TRBV28 with TRBJ2-4; D is unclear. The CDR3 spans 15 residues. The V gene lost 3 bases and the J gene lost 0 bases, with 9 bases spanning the gap. Looked up from germline, CDR1 is MDHEN and CDR2 is SYDVKM.

This clonotype has only a few counts. The DNA of the CDR3 is TGCGCCAGCAGCCAAGATGGAGGACCACACTATGGCTACACCTTC. It yields the protein CASSQDGGPHYGYTF. This chain uses TRBV4-3 with TRBJ1-2, with D uncertain. Per germline, CDR1 LGHNA and CDR2 YSLEER. Trimming took off 0 bases at V and 3 bases at J, with 11 bases between the two ends. This CDR3 comprises 15 residues.